The sequence of this TCR beta chain was determined in a study of blood T cells in healthy people across ages. The CDR3 is 14 amino acids. V was shortened by 4 bases and J by 2 bases, with 11 bases between the two germline ends. The germline gives CDR1 LGHDT, CDR2 YNNKEL (reference sequence). The second PCR ran roughly 7 to 11 cycles with a sample-barcoded 5' primer and J-beta primers. TCRdb reprocessed the 5' RACE reads with MiXCR, giving one entry per CDR3 protein. The sample consists of fewer than 800,000 distinct CDR3 sequences, around 20% of them appearing once. The sequence was collected from a man in his 70s in good health. The gene calls are TRBV3-1 and TRBJ2-5; unclear D gene. Sequencing was performed on blood. The CDR3 reads CASSPHGFQETQYF. CDR3 sequence (DNA): TGTGCCAGCAGCCCGCACGGCTTTCAAGAGACCCAGTACTTC.